The entry that follows covers one T cell receptor beta chain sequence. Its target is unknown. The data were obtained in a study of graft-versus-host responses after intestinal transplantation. Overall study: Recipients had transplants, and these were multivisceral, liver-intestinal, or isolated intestinal.

TCRdb's table, derived via immunoSEQ multiplex PCR, lists solely in-frame clones and lacks some. The sample contains nearly 95,000 clones, just over 90% of which appear only once. The V end lost 6 bases, the J end lost 1 base, and 15 bases lay between the germline ends. The CDR3 has 16 amino acids. The V gene's germline CDR1 is SNHLY and CDR2 FYNNEI. This TCR was sampled from a human donor who received an intestinal transplant. The sequenced sample was unstimulated CD8+ T cells sorted from spleen or lymph node cells, obtained before intestinal transplant. The chain recombines TRBV2 with TRBJ2-2, with D possibly matching TRBD1 (6 bases). CDR3 sequence (DNA): TGTGCCAGCAGCGAGGGGGTTGCGAAGAACACCGGGGAGCTGTTTTTT. Encoded protein: CASSEGVAKNTGELFF. Looking up the rest from reference TRBV2 and TRBJ2-2 gives the full variable domain: EPEVTQTPSHQVTQMGQEVILRCVPISNHLYFYWYRQILGQKVEFLVSFYNNEISEKSEIFDDQFSVERPDGSNFTLKIRSTKLEDSAMYFCASSEGVAKNTGELFFGEGSRLTVL.